These 18 T cell receptor beta chains originate from one sample sequenced in a study of Graves' ophthalmopathy and Graves' hyperthyroidism. From RNA, the CDR3 regions of TCR beta chains were amplified and sequenced. HTBI-primed first-round RT-PCR preceded second-round multiplex PCR. TCRdb re-called the multiplex PCR reads through MiXCR, storing one row per CDR3 protein. The repertoire has approximately 50,000 distinct CDR3 sequences, about 50% of them found once; the top ten carry 20% to 25%. The material sequenced was peripheral blood. The origin of the receptors is an adult man with Graves' ophthalmopathy.

The V call is TRBV20-1, the J call TRBJ2-5, with D maybe TRBD2 (5 bases). The CDR3 extends over 15 amino acids. Trimming took off 1 base at V and 7 bases at J, with 19 bases between the two ends. From germline, CDR1 is DFQATT and CDR2 SNEGSKA (reference sequence). CDR3 sequence reads: CSARGDTRTAGTQYF. As DNA, the CDR3 is TGCAGTGCTAGAGGGGATACTAGAACGGCTGGGACCCAGTACTTC.

This chain connects TRBV5-1 to TRBJ2-7; 12 bases fit TRBD1. Germline CDR1 reads SGHRS; CDR2 reads YFSETQ. The junction had 4 bases not matched to a gene; V was cut back by 4 bases and J by 2 bases. CDR3 length equals 15 residues. The CDR3 DNA reads as TGCGCCAGCAGCCCCGGGACAGGGGGCCCCTACGAGCAGTACTTC. This codes for CASSPGTGGPYEQYF.

V and J are TRBV29-1 and TRBJ2-5; a weak D match, TRBD2 (6 bases). The CDR3 contains 13 residues. Germline V lookup: CDR1 SQVTM, CDR2 ANQGSEA. The V and J ends lost 6 bases and 5 bases respectively, with 16 bases between them. CDR3 in DNA: TGCAGCGTCACACGGACTAAGAGTGAGACCCAGTACTTC. This sequence encodes CSVTRTKSETQYF.

This clonotype was counted at least ten times. The rearrangement links TRBV20-1 to TRBJ1-5; D unclear. V lost 6 bases and J lost 5, with 17 bases in between. Germline lookup yields CDR1 DFQATT and CDR2 SNEGSKA (reference sequence). The CDR3 spans 14 residues. CDR3 DNA: TGCAGTGCCAGTACAGAGTCCCTTTATCAGCCCCAGCATTTT. This codes for CSASTESLYQPQHF.

In its sample, this clonotype was seen many times. V is TRBV25-1 and J is TRBJ2-5; D remains ambiguous. The CDR3 is 14 residues long. The V end was cut by 6 bases, the J end by 1 base, with 12 bases between. Germline CDR1 and CDR2: MGHDK and SYGVNS. This CDR3 is CASSRSTFQETQYF. CDR3 nucleotides: TGTGCCAGCAGCAGGTCAACCTTCCAAGAGACCCAGTACTTC. Drawing the rest from reference TRBV25-1 and TRBJ2-5, the complete variable domain is EADIYQTPRYLVIGTGKKITLECSQTMGHDKMYWYQQDPGMELHLIHYSYGVNSTEKGDLSSESTVSRIRTEHFPLTLESARPSHTSQYLCASSRSTFQETQYFGPGTRLLVL.

V gene TRBV20-1 combines with J gene TRBJ2-1; the D gene is possibly TRBD1 (5 bases). The CDR3 consists of 14 residues. CDR1 is DFQATT and CDR2 is SNEGSKA in the germline V gene (reference sequence). CDR3 bases: TGCAGCGACAGAGCCCTCGGGTTGAACAATGAGCAGTTCTTC. Translation: CSDRALGLNNEQFF.

The genes are TRBV29-1 and TRBJ2-1; TRBD2 agrees at 9 bases. The trim removed 5 bases at V and 4 bases at J, leaving 6 bases unmatched. Germline V CDR1 and CDR2: SQVTM, ANQGSEA. The CDR3 consists of 14 residues. CDR3 sequence: CSVTGLALYNEQFF. CDR3 DNA sequence: TGCAGCGTTACCGGACTAGCGCTGTACAATGAGCAGTTCTTC.

V gene TRBV20-1 combines with J gene TRBJ2-1; 7 bases fit TRBD2. This CDR3 has 15 amino acids. V lost 1 base to trimming and J lost 2 bases; unmatched junction nucleotides: 5. CDR1 and CDR2 (germline): DFQATT, SNEGSKA (reference sequence). The CDR3 coding sequence is TGCAGTGCTAGAGTTTGCCGGGAGGCCTACAATGAGCAGTTCTTC. It is translated as CSARVCREAYNEQFF.

The chain uses TRBV29-1 and TRBJ1-4; D ambiguous. This CDR3 region has 13 residues. Trimming shortened V by 7 bases and J by 5 bases, and 14 bases separated the two germline ends. Germline V gives CDR1 SQVTM, CDR2 ANQGSEA. The CDR3 sequence: CSAVEVANEKLFF. CDR3 DNA sequence: TGCAGCGCCGTGGAGGTGGCGAATGAAAAACTGTTTTTT. Supplemented by reference TRBV29-1 and TRBJ1-4, the full variable domain reads SAVISQKPSRDICQRGTSLTIQCQVDSQVTMMFWYRQQPGQSLTLIATANQGSEATYESGFVIDKFPISRPNLTFSTLTVSNMSPEDSSIYLCSAVEVANEKLFFGSGTQLSVL.

This clonotype is medium-sized by share. The genes are TRBV20-1 and TRBJ1-6; the D gene is possibly TRBD1 (6 bases). Germline V lookup: CDR1 DFQATT, CDR2 SNEGSKA (reference sequence). This CDR3 is built from 13 residues. V was pared by 1 base and J by 6 bases, with 7 bases between. The CDR3 loop is CSARGTANSPLHF. CDR3 DNA: TGCAGTGCTAGAGGGACAGCTAATTCACCCCTCCACTTT.

This clonotype was observed many times. The germline gene is not matched at one end of the junction; a read error may be the cause. This chain joins TRBV20-1 and TRBJ2-4; the match to TRBD2 covers 14 bases. Germline loops: CDR1 DFQATT, CDR2 SNEGSKA (reference sequence). The CDR3 has 17 amino acids. The CDR3 protein is CSARGLAGGPTKNIQYF. CDR3 sequence (DNA): TGCAGTGCCAGAGGACTAGCGGGAGGCCCTACCAAAAACATTCAGTACTTC.

This clonotype was seen at least ten times. The V call is TRBV11-3, the J call TRBJ2-2; D remains unclear. V lost 1 base and J 0 bases, leaving 3 bases between the germline ends. This CDR3 spans 14 amino acids. The germline V gene has CDR1 SGHNT and CDR2 YENEEA. For the CDR3, the DNA is TGTGCCAGCAGCTTAGGGGCGAACACCGGGGAGCTGTTTTTT. This encodes CASSLGANTGELFF. The full variable domain, with the rest looked up from reference TRBV11-3 and TRBJ2-2, is EAGVVQSPRYKIIEKKQPVAFWCNPISGHNTLYWYLQNLGQGPELLIRYENEEAVDDSQLPKDRFSAERLKGVDSTLKIQPAELGDSAVYLCASSLGANTGELFFGEGSRLTVL.

This chain uses TRBV6-2 or TRBV6-3 with TRBJ2-3, with unresolved D. V was clipped by 6 bases and J by 0 bases, with 10 bases between them. Looked up from germline, CDR1 is MNHEY and CDR2 is SVGEGT. The CDR3 sequence is 14 residues long. CDR3 sequence: CASSHLTSTDTQYF. The CDR3 DNA follows: TGTGCCAGCAGCCACCTGACTAGCACAGATACGCAGTATTTT.

The chain couples TRBV2 to TRBJ2-1; D might be TRBD2 (6 bases). In germline, CDR1 is SNHLY, CDR2 FYNNEI. V was cut by 4 bases and J by 1 base, with 14 bases left in between. The CDR3 spans 16 residues. CDR3 amino acids: CASSGVGTRSYNEQFF. The CDR3 region has the DNA TGTGCCAGCAGTGGGGTGGGGACTCGTTCCTACAATGAGCAGTTCTTC.

This clonotype was seen at least ten times. This chain connects TRBV20-1 to TRBJ1-6, with D maybe TRBD1 (5 bases). Germline CDR1 is DFQATT and CDR2 is SNEGSKA (reference sequence). This CDR3 region has 16 residues. V was pared by 1 base and J by 7 bases, with 17 bases between. The CDR3 DNA sequence: TGCAGTGCTAGAGCACGGGGGGGATTGTGGAATTCACCCCTCCACTTT. Translating it yields CSARARGGLWNSPLHF.

This chain joins TRBV7-9 and TRBJ1-1, with D possibly being TRBD1 (5 bases). Trimming removed 5 bases at V and 2 bases at J, with 12 bases between. CDR1 is SEHNR and CDR2 is FQNEAQ in the germline V gene (reference sequence). The CDR3 has 14 amino acids. The DNA for the CDR3 is TGTGCCAGCAGCCAGCGACAGATAAACACTGAAGCTTTCTTT. Translation: CASSQRQINTEAFF. The whole variable domain, remainder taken from reference TRBV7-9 and TRBJ1-1, is DTGVSQNPRHKITKRGQNVTFRCDPISEHNRLYWYRQTLGQGPEFLTYFQNEAQLEKSRLLSDRFSAERPKGSFSTLEIQRTEQGDSAMYLCASSQRQINTEAFFGQGTRLTVV.

This clonotype occurred many times. The CDR3 DNA reads TGTGCCACCAGCGGGGGACGGAACACTGAAGCTTTCTTT. This encodes CATSGGRNTEAFF. V usage is TRBV15 and J usage is TRBJ1-1, with D maybe TRBD1 (5 bases). The germline gives CDR1 LNHNV, CDR2 YYDKDF (reference sequence). V was shortened by 5 bases and J by 1 base, with 8 bases between the two germline ends. There are 13 residues in the CDR3.

This chain links TRBV3-1 with TRBJ1-2; D is possibly TRBD1 (6 bases). V shed 4 bases and J shed 7 bases, with 19 bases lying between them. The CDR3 covers 15 residues. Germline lookup yields CDR1 LGHDT and CDR2 YNNKEL (reference sequence). The CDR3: CASSLFHPGVIGYTF. Written as DNA, the CDR3 is TGTGCCAGCAGCCTGTTTCATCCAGGGGTTATTGGCTACACCTTC.